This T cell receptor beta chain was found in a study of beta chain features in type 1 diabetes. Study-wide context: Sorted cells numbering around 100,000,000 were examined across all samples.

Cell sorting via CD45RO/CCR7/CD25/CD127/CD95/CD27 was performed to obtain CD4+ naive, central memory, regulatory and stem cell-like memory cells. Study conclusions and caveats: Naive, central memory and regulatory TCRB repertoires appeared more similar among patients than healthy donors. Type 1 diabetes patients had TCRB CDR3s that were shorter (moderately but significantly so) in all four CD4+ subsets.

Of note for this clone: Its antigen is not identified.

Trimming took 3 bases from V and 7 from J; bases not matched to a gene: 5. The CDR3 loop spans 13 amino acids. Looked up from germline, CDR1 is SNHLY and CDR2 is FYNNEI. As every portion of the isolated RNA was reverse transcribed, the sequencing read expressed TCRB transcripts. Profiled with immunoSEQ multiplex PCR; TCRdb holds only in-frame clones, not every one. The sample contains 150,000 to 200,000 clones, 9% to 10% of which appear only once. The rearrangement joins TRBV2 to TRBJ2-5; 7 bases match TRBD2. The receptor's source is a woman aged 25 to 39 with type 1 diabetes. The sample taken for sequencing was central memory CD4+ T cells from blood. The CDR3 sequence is CASSDPGGGTQYF. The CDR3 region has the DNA TGTGCCAGCAGTGACCCTGGGGGGGGGACCCAGTACTTC.